The rows below give T cell receptor beta chains drawn from one sample of a study of T-cell reconstitution after alpha-beta-depleted transplantation in children. TCRdb ran MiXCR on the PCR reads and lists one entry per CDR3 protein. The profile shows around 680,000 distinct CDR3 sequences, over 15% of them singletons. The specimen was PBMCs from the stem cell graft donor, collected from the stem cell graft. These receptor sequences come from a human donor who donated a stem cell graft to a child with acute myeloid leukemia. Both conserved end residues are part of each CDR3. A clone size is listed for some rows: how often the clone was seen (once, few, many), or a class if it is expanded.

v_gene,j_gene,abundance,CDR3aa
TRBV12-3/TRBV12-4,TRBJ2-7,-,CASSLGMSYEQYF
TRBV20-1,TRBJ2-3,many,CSQARREGSDTQYF
TRBV20-1,TRBJ2-1,few,CSESSQSSYNEQFF
TRBV7-2,TRBJ2-5,many,CASSLGVGRGETQYF
TRBV20-1,TRBJ1-2,few,CSARGLETGDPYGYTF
TRBV2,TRBJ2-4,few,CASSDGTGGNIQYF
TRBV20-1,TRBJ2-5,many,CSALPGLADQETQYF
TRBV18,TRBJ1-2,-,CASSLGNLYGYTF
TRBV20-1,TRBJ2-2,many,CSARDQVTTGELFF
TRBV10-3,TRBJ2-5,many,CAIKAHGGETQYF
TRBV12-3/TRBV12-4,TRBJ1-3,few,CASSPWRPRSGNTIYF
TRBV20-1,TRBJ2-1,-,CSAQTGDPYNEQFF
TRBV7-2,TRBJ1-6,many,CASSTQGGSPLHF
TRBV5-6,TRBJ1-6,few,CASSSVGSSYNSPLHF
TRBV4-2,TRBJ1-5,-,CASSQEVAGQPQHF
TRBV27,TRBJ2-3,many,CASSTGSDTQYF
TRBV20-1,TRBJ2-1,many,CSARDRTPNEQFF
TRBV20-1,TRBJ1-6,many,CSAERDRGNSPLHF
TRBV20-1,TRBJ2-7,-,CSVGLGGYEQYF
TRBV6-1,TRBJ2-5,-,CASSPRWTGYQETQYF
TRBV30,TRBJ2-5,-,CAWSVLGVQETQYF
TRBV12-3/TRBV12-4,TRBJ2-4,-,CASSRAGDSKNIQYF
TRBV7-9,TRBJ1-5,-,CASSLGAPGQINQPQHF
TRBV12-3/TRBV12-4,TRBJ2-3,-,CASRYRAGGPPDTQYF